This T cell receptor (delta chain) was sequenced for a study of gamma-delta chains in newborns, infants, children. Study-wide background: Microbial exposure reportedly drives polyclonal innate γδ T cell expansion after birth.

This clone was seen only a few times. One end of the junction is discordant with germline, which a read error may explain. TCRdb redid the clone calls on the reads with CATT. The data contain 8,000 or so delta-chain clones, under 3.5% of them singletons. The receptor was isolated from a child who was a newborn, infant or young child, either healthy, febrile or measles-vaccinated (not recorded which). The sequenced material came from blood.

Here the CDR3 DNA reads TGTGCCTGTGACACTGGGGGATATCGCTCCTGGGGCACCCGACAGATGTTTTTC. Residues: CACDTGGYRSWGTRQMFF. The chain couples TRDV2 to TRDJ3; the match to TRDD3 covers 9 bases. This CDR3 spans 18 amino acids. From germline, CDR1 is GEAIGNYY and CDR2 EKD.